The entry below describes one T cell receptor beta chain. Its antigen is unknown. Some clones are missing from TCRdb's copy, which holds only in-frame ones; the method was immunoSEQ multiplex PCR. The data hold roughly 130,000 clones, with about nine tenths observed a single time. These data are taken from a study of graft-versus-host responses after intestinal transplantation. Background on the study: Recipients uniformly received anti-thymocyte globulin induction, followed by tacrolimus and steroids for three to four years. Study-wide findings and caveats: Association was observed between peak circulating GvH clone levels and early post-transplant HvG declines.

The germline CDR1 and CDR2 sequences are LGHNT and FRNRAP. V dropped 1 base and J dropped 10 bases, with 11 bases sitting between them. This CDR3 is built from 13 residues. V usage is TRBV12-5 and J usage is TRBJ2-1; unclear D gene. This sequence originates from a human donor who received an intestinal transplant. This sample comprised unstimulated CD4+ T cells sorted from spleen or lymph node cells, obtained before intestinal transplant. The CDR3 loop reads CASGLEVWAEQFF. The CDR3 DNA is TGTGCTAGTGGTTTGGAGGTGTGGGCCGAGCAGTTCTTC.